Described below is a single TCR beta chain sequence and its context. What it recognizes is unknown. One base away lies a much larger clone, so this may be a sequencing read error. The second PCR ran about 6 to 11 cycles with a sample-barcoded 5' primer and J-beta primers. TCRdb ran MiXCR on the 5' RACE reads and lists one entry per CDR3 protein. The table lists around 1.7 million distinct CDR3 sequences, approximately 30% of them singletons. This entry is derived from a study of blood T cells in healthy people across ages. PBMCs were isolated at a quantity of at least 7 million per sample. Study-wide findings and caveats: Comparison with aged donors showed that long-lived donors had more naive CD4+ cells and higher diversity. Possibly, changes in expanded clonotypes were confounded because donor CMV status was unknown.

Germline V gene sequence: CDR1 SGHRS, CDR2 YFSETQ. The length of the CDR3 is 14 residues. The V call is TRBV5-1, the J call TRBJ1-2; the D is unclear. The TCR sequence derives from a woman between 25 and 40 years old in good health. Sequencing input: blood. CDR3 coding DNA: TGCGCCAGCAGCCCCCGCACATCCAACTATGGCCACACCTTC. This gives the protein CASSPRTSNYGHTF.